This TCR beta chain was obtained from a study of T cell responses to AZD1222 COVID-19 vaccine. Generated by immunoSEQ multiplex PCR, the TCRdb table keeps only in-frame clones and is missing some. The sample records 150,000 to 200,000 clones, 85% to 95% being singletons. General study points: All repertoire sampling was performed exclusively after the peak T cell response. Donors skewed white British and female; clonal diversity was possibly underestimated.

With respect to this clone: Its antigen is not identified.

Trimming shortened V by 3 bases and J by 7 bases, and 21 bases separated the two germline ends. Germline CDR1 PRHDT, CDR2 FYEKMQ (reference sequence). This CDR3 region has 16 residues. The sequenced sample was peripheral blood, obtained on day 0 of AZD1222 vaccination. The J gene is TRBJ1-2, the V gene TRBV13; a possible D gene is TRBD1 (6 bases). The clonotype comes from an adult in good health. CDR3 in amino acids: CASSFRTDRPLSGYTF. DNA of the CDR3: TGTGCCAGCAGCTTTAGGACAGACCGGCCCCTCTCTGGCTACACCTTC.